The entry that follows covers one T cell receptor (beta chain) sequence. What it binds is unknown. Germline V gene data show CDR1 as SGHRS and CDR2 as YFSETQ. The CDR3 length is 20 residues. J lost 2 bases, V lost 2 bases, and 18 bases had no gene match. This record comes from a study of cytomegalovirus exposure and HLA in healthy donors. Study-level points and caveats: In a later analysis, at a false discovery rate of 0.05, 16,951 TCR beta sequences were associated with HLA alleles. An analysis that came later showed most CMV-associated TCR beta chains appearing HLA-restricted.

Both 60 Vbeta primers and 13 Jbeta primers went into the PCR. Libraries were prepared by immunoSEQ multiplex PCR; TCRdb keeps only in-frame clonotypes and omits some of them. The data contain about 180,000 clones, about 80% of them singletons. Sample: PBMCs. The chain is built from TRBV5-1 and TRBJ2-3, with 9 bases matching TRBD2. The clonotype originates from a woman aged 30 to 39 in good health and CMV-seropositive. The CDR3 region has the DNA TGCGCCAGCAGCTTTCGAGGACGTGTAGTTGTAGCGGGAGCCACAGATACGCAGTATTTT. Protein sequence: CASSFRGRVVVAGATDTQYF.